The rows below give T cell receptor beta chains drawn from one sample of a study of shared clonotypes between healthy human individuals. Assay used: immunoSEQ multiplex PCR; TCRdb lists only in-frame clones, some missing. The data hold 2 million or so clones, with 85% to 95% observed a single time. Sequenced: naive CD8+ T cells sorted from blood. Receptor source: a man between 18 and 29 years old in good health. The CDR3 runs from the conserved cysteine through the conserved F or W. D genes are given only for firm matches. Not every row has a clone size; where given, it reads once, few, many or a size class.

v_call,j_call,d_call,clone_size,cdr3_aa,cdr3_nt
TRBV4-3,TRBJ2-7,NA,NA,CASSQVDSNEQYF,TGCGCCAGCAGCCAAGTTGACAGCAACGAGCAGTACTTC
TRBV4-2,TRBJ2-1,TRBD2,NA,CASSSGGSNNEQFF,TGTGCCAGCAGCTCGGGGGGGTCTAACAATGAGCAGTTCTTC
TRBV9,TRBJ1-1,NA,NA,CASSATTGLMNTEAFF,TGTGCCAGCAGCGCTACCACAGGTCTTATGAACACTGAAGCTTTCTTT
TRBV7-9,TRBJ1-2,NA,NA,CASSTETGHGGYTF,TGTGCCAGCAGCACTGAGACAGGCCACGGGGGCTACACCTTC
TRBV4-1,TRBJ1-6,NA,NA,CASSQERGWNSPLHF,TGCGCCAGCAGCCAAGAAAGGGGTTGGAATTCACCCCTCCACTTT
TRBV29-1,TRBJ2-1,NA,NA,CSLGYLGNEQFF,TGCAGCCTGGGGTATTTAGGGAATGAGCAGTTCTTC
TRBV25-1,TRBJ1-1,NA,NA,CASRTGVGAFF,TGTGCCAGCAGGACGGGAGTGGGGGCTTTCTTT
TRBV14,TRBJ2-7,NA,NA,CASSQVGGSYEQYF,TGTGCCAGCAGCCAAGTCGGTGGCTCCTACGAGCAGTACTTC
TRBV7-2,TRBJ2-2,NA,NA,CASSLVSSGELFF,TGTGCCAGCAGCTTGGTCTCTTCCGGGGAGCTGTTTTTT
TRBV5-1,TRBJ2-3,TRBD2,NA,CASSGGLAGGADTQYF,TGCGCCAGCAGCGGCGGACTAGCGGGAGGCGCGGATACGCAGTATTTT
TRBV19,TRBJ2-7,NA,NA,CASSLLAHPYEQYF,TGTGCCAGTAGTCTTCTAGCGCACCCCTACGAGCAGTACTTC
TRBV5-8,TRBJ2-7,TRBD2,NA,CASSLGRAYEQYF,TGTGCCAGCAGCTTAGGGAGGGCCTACGAGCAGTACTTC
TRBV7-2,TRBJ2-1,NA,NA,CASSLIQGYEQFF,TGTGCCAGCAGCCTCATACAGGGATACGAGCAGTTCTTC
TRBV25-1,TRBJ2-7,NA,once,CASSDPGTVTTYEQYF,TGTGCCAGCAGTGATCCCGGGACGGTGACTACCTACGAGCAGTACTTC
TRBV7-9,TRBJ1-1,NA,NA,CATLSRQDHTEAFF,TGTGCCACCCTGTCGAGGCAGGATCACACTGAAGCTTTCTTT
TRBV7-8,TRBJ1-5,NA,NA,CASSQIWGNQPQHF,TGTGCCAGCAGCCAGATCTGGGGAAATCAGCCCCAGCATTTT
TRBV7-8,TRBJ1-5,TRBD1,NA,CASSLEAGGNYEPQHF,TGTGCCAGCAGCTTAGAAGCAGGGGGTAATTATGAGCCCCAGCATTTT
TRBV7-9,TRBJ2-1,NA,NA,CASSHGNEQFF,TGTGCCAGCTCACACGGGAATGAGCAGTTCTTC
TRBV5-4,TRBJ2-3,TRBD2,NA,CASSEPGTSVADTQYF,TGTGCCAGCAGCGAACCCGGGACTAGCGTCGCAGATACGCAGTATTTT
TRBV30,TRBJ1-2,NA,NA,CAWRGLEGAALGYTF,TGTGCCTGGAGGGGCTTGGAAGGGGCGGCGTTGGGCTACACCTTC
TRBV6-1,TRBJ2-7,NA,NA,CASSELGGPELQYF,TGTGCCAGCAGTGAACTGGGAGGTCCTGAACTGCAGTACTTC
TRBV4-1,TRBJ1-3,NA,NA,CASSQEPGLTGNTIYF,TGCGCCAGCAGCCAAGAACCGGGTCTCACTGGAAACACCATATATTTT
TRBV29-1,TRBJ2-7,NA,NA,CSVVTDWGSSYEQYF,TGCAGCGTTGTCACGGACTGGGGAAGCTCCTACGAGCAGTACTTC
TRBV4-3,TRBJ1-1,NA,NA,CASGLGPNTEAFF,TGCGCCAGCGGCCTCGGTCCCAACACTGAAGCTTTCTTT
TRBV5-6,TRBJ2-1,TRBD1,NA,CASSAGTGWGDEQFF,TGTGCCAGCAGCGCCGGGACAGGGTGGGGAGATGAGCAGTTCTTC
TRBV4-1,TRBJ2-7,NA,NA,CASSPRPDLEQYF,TGCGCCAGCAGCCCCCGCCCAGACCTCGAGCAGTACTTC
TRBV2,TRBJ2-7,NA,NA,CASSEGFSEQYF,TGTGCCAGCAGTGAAGGGTTTAGCGAGCAGTACTTC
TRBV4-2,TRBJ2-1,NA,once,CASSPEGEGNEQFF,TGTGCCAGCAGCCCCGAGGGGGAAGGCAATGAGCAGTTCTTC
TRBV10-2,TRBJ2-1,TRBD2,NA,CASGTSGSSNEQFF,TGCGCCAGCGGAACCAGCGGGAGTAGCAATGAGCAGTTCTTC
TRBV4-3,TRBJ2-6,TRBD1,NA,CASSQEEARGQSSGANVLTF,TGCGCCAGCAGCCAAGAAGAAGCCAGGGGGCAATCTAGTGGGGCCAACGTCCTGACTTTC
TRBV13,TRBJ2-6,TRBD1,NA,CASSSGGTGVSSGANVLTF,TGTGCCAGCAGCTCAGGCGGGACAGGGGTGTCCTCTGGGGCCAACGTCCTGACTTTC
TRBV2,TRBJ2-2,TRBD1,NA,CASRVDRDRVITGELFF,TGTGCCAGCCGGGTCGACCGGGACAGGGTGATCACCGGGGAGCTGTTTTTT